This T cell receptor beta chain was sequenced in a study of blood T cell repertoires in COVID-19. Background on the study: There were acute and convalescent COVID-19 samples, and they came from the United States, Italy and Spain. T cells, B-cell-depleted T cells, or PBMCs provided the cDNA or gDNA that served as material.

This clone appeared once. The assay was immunoSEQ multiplex PCR, and TCRdb's table has in-frame clones only and misses some. Of about 200,000 clones listed, about 86% are singletons. Trimming took 4 bases from V and 4 from J, leaving 10 bases between them. This CDR3 spans 13 amino acids. CDR1 is SGHAT and CDR2 is FQNNGV in the germline V gene. This study enrolled people aged roughly 18 to 90 from around 26 US geographic areas. Clinical history reported by participants formed the basis on which cohorts were assigned. This TCR derives from a woman aged 40-49 years with acute COVID-19. The chain has TRBV11-2 and TRBJ1-1; TRBD1 might be the D (6 bases). Sequencing input: PBMCs or T cells enriched from blood (not recorded which). CDR3 residues: CASSSQGTTEAFF. The CDR3 region has the DNA TGTGCCAGCAGCTCTCAGGGGACCACTGAAGCTTTCTTT.